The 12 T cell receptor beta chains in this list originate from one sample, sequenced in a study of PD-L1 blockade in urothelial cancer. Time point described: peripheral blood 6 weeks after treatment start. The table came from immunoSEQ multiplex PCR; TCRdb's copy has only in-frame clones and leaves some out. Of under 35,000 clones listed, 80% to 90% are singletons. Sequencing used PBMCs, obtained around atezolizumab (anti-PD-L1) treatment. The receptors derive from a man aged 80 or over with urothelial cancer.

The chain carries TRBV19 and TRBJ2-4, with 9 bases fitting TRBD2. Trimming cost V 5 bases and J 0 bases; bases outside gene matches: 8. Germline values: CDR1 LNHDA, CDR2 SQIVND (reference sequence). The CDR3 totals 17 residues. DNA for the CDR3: TGTGCCAGTAGTGTCACCCTAGCGGGGAAAGCCAAAAACATTCAGTACTTC. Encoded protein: CASSVTLAGKAKNIQYF. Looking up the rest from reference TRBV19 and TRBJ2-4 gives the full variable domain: DGGITQSPKYLFRKEGQNVTLSCEQNLNHDAMYWYRQDPGQGLRLIYYSQIVNDFQKGDIAEGYSVSREKKESFPLTVTSAQKNPTAFYLCASSVTLAGKAKNIQYFGAGTRLSVL.

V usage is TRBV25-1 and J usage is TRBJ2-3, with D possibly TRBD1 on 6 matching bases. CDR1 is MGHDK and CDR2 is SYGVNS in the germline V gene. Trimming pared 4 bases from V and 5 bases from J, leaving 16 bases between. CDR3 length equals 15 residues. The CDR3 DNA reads TGTGCCAGCAGTGCTCAAAGGACAGACGGAGATACGCAGTATTTT. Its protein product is CASSAQRTDGDTQYF. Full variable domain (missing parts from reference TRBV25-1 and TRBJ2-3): EADIYQTPRYLVIGTGKKITLECSQTMGHDKMYWYQQDPGMELHLIHYSYGVNSTEKGDLSSESTVSRIRTEHFPLTLESARPSHTSQYLCASSAQRTDGDTQYFGPGTRLTVL.

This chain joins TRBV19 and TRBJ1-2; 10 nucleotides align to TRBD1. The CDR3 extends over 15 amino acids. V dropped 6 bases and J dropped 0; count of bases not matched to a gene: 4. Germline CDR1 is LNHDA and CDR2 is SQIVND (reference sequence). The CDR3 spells CASREGQGTNYGYTF. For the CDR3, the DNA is TGTGCCAGTAGGGAGGGACAGGGGACTAACTATGGCTACACCTTC.

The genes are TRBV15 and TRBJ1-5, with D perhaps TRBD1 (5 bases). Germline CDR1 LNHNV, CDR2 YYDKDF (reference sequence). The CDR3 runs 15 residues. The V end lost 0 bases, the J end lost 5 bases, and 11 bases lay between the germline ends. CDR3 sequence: CATSRDRGTYQPQHF. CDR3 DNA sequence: TGTGCCACCAGCAGAGATCGCGGGACCTATCAGCCCCAGCATTTT.

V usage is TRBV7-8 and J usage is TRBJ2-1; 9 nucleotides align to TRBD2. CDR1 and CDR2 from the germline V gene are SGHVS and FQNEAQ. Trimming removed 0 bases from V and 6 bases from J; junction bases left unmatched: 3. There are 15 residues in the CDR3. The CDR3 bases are TGTGCCAGCAGCTTAGCTAGCGGGAGACCCAATGAGCAGTTCTTC. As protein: CASSLASGRPNEQFF.

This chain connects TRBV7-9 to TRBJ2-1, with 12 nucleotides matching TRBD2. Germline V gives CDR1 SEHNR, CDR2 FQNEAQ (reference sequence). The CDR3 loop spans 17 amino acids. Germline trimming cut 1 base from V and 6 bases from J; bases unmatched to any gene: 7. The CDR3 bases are TGTGCCAGCAGCTTAGGGCTCGGACTAGCGGGGCTCAATGAGCAGTTCTTC. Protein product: CASSLGLGLAGLNEQFF.

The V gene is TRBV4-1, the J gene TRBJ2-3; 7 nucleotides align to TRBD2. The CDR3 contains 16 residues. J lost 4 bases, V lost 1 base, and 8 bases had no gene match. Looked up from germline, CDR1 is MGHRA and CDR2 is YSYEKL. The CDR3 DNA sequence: TGCGCCAGCAGCCAAGCGGCGGGAGCCCGTGCAGATACGCAGTATTTT. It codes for CASSQAAGARADTQYF.

The CDR3 is CASSSPYKDRLHDTQYF. CDR3 DNA sequence: TGCGCCAGCAGTTCTCCGTATAAGGACAGACTTCACGATACGCAGTATTTT. J is TRBJ2-3 and V is TRBV5-1, with TRBD1 as a possible D gene (6 bases). Germline loops: CDR1 SGHRS, CDR2 YFSETQ. Trimming pared 5 bases from V and 6 bases from J, leaving 25 bases between. This CDR3 is 17 amino acids long. The whole variable domain, filled in from reference TRBV5-1 and TRBJ2-3, reads KAGVTQTPRYLIKTRGQQVTLSCSPISGHRSVSWYQQTPGQGLQFLFEYFSETQRNKGNFPGRFSGRQFSNSRSEMNVSTLELGDSALYLCASSSPYKDRLHDTQYFGPGTRLTVL.

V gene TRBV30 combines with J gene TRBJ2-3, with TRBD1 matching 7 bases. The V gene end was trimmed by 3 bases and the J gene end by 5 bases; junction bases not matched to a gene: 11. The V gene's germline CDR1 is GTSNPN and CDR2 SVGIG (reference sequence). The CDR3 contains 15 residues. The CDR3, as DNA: TGTGCCTGGAGAGGTAGGACAGGTTGGGAAGATACGCAGTATTTT. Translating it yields CAWRGRTGWEDTQYF.

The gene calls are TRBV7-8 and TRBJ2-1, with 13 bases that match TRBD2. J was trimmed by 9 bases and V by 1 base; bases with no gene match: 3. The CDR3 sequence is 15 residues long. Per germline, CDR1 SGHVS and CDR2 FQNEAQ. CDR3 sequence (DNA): TGTGCCAGCAGCTTAGAAGGGACTAGCGGGGCTGAGCAGTTCTTC. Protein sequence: CASSLEGTSGAEQFF.

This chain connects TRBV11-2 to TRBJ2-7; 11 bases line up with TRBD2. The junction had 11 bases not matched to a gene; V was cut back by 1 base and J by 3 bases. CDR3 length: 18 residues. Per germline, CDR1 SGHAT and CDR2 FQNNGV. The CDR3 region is CASSLALASGRLIYEQYF. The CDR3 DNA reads TGTGCCAGCAGCTTAGCTTTGGCTAGCGGGAGGCTGATCTACGAGCAGTACTTC.

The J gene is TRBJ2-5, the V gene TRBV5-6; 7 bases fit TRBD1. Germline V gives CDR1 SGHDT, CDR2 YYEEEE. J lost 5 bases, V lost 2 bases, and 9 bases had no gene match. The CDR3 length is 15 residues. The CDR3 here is CASSFQTGFGETQYF. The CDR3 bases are TGTGCCAGCAGCTTTCAGACAGGGTTCGGGGAGACCCAGTACTTC. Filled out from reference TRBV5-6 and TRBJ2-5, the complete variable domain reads DAGVTQSPTHLIKTRGQQVTLRCSPKSGHDTVSWYQQALGQGPQFIFQYYEEEERQRGNFPDRFSGHQFPNYSSELNVNALLLGDSALYLCASSFQTGFGETQYFGPGTRLLVL.